The sequence of this TCR beta chain was determined in a study of cytomegalovirus exposure and HLA in healthy donors. As for the study in general: In a later analysis, the approximately 120 validation repertoires were reported to have used the same platform as the 666 first-cohort repertoires. Study outcomes and limitations: Rarity marked most TCR sequences, yet some public TCRs occurred in many donors. Clusters of TCRs from the first cohort tended to co-occur in the approximately 130 validation repertoires (as a later analysis found).

Germline V gives CDR1 SGHRS, CDR2 YFSETQ. This CDR3 has 13 residues. V was shortened by 0 bases and J by 6 bases, with 9 bases between the two germline ends. TCRdb's table, derived via immunoSEQ multiplex PCR, lists solely in-frame clones and lacks some. The table records about 150,000 clones, 89% of them present only once. Turning to this clone: The antigen is not known.

The clonotype comes from a woman under 30 in good health and CMV-seropositive. V gene TRBV5-1 combines with J gene TRBJ1-2; D is possibly TRBD1 (5 bases). The specimen was PBMCs. The CDR3 is CASSLGPGNGYTF. In nucleotides, the CDR3 is TGCGCCAGCAGCTTGGGCCCAGGGAATGGCTACACCTTC.